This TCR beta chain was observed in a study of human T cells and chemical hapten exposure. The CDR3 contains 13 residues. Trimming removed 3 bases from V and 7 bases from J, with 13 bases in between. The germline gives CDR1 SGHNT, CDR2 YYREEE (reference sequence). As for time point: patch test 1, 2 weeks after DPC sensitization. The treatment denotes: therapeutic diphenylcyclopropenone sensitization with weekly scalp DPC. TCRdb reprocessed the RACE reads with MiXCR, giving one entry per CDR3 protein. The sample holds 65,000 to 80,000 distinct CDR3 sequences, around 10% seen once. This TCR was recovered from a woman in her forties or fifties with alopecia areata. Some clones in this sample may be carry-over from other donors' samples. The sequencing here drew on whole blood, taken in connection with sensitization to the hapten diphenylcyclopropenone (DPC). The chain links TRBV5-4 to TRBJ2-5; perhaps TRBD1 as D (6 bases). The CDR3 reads CASSSTGLTTQYF. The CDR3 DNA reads TGTGCCAGCAGCTCGACAGGCCTCACGACCCAGTACTTC.